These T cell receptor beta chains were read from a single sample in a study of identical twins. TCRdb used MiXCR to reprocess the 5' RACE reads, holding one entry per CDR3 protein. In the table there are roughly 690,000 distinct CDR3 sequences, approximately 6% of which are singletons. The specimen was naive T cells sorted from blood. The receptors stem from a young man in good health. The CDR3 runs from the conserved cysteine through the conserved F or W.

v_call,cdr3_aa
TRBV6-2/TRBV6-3,CASARARDGLSYEQYF
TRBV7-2,CASTQTGRNYNEQFF
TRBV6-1,CASSEDDLRGFF
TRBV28,CASRPIQGRITDTQYF
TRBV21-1,CASTLGLGTDTQYF
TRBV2,CASRGTTEAFF
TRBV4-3,CASSQDLLSKNIQYF
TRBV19,CATLPGLPGNEQFF
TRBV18,CASSPPGIVNSGANVLTF
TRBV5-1,CASSSDTGSISPLHF
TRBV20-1,CSACGPRSYEQYF
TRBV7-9,CASSSVTDTQYF
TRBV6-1,CASSEAAYGYTF
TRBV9,CASSLTSGDFDTQYF
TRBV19,CASSPGTGGLIGNQPQHF
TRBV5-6,CASSPGTGSNQPQHF
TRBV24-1,CATSALEADTGELFF
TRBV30,CAWRDGTYEQYF
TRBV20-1,CSARDLLEVMETQYF
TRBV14,CASSRAGTGHPAFF
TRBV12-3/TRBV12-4,CASTLGPTPLHF
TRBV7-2,CASSYGYPAMYF
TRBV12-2,CASRSHRTEAFF
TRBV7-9,CASSQTGYEQYF
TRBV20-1,CSASPTLARVFNEQFF
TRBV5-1,CASSLGRSGQETQYF
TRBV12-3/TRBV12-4,CASSLQGIGEQFF
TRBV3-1,CASSPRELAGFNEQFF
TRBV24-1,CATSDLRGSPNTGELFF
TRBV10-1,CASSDRTGRELFF
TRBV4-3,CASSQGVTSRETQYF
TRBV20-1,CSARDPWGGRAFF
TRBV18,CASSLGLAGEGYEQFF
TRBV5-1,CASSETGGETEQYF
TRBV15,CATSPGRLNTEAFF
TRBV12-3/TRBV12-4,CASRQRTGELFF
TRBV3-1,CASSHRSANVLTF
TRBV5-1,CASSLSSGVFGNIQYF
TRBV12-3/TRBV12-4,CASKGQLMNTGELFF
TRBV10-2,CASGRTSSYNEQFF
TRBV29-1,CSVRAATTRETQYF
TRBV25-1,CASGISGIYNEQFF
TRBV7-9,CASSSSSSGKHTGELFF
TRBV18,CASSRGQRQYF
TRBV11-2,CASSLLGSGATSTDTQYF
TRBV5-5,CASSFPGQDEQYF
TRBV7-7,CASSLVEAGGPLAGELFF
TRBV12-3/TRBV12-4,CASSPNTSGSLRGIQYF
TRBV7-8,CASSLPSGGTQYF
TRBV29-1,CSVETSGIETQYF